The entry below gives a single TCR beta chain sequence along with its context. Its antigen is not known. Germline V gene data show CDR1 as MNHNS and CDR2 as SASEGT. Trimming cost V 2 bases and J 2 bases, with 6 bases left between them. This CDR3 comprises 13 residues. TCRdb reanalysed the reads using MiXCR and keeps one entry per CDR3 protein. Here the sample spans approximately 770,000 distinct CDR3 sequences, almost 30% being singletons. The data derive from a study of T cell repertoires in cytomegalovirus infection. The overall study: The public TCR beta signatures pointed to both CMV infection and matching HLA type.

The material was cultured CD8+ T cells from PBMCs, obtained from culture after CMV antigen stimulation. The receptor was derived from a human donor in good health (CMV status not recorded). Some clones in this sample may be carry-over from other donors' samples. V is TRBV6-1 and J is TRBJ2-5; D unresolved. The chain's CDR3 is CASSEHGQETQYF. The CDR3 DNA is TGTGCCAGCAGTGAACACGGGCAAGAGACCCAGTACTTC.